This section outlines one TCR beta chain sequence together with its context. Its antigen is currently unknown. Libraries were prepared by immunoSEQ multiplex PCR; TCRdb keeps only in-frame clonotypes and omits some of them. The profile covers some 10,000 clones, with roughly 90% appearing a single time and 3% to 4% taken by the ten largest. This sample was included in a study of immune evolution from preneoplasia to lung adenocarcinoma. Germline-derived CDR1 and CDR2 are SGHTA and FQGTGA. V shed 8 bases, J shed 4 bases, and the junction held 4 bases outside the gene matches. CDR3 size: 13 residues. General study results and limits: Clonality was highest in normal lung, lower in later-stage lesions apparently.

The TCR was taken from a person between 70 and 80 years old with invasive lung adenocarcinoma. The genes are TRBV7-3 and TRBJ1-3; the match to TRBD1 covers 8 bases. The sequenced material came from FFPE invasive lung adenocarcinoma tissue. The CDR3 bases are TGTGCCAGCGGCAGGGGGCCAGGAAACACCATATATTTT. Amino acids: CASGRGPGNTIYF.